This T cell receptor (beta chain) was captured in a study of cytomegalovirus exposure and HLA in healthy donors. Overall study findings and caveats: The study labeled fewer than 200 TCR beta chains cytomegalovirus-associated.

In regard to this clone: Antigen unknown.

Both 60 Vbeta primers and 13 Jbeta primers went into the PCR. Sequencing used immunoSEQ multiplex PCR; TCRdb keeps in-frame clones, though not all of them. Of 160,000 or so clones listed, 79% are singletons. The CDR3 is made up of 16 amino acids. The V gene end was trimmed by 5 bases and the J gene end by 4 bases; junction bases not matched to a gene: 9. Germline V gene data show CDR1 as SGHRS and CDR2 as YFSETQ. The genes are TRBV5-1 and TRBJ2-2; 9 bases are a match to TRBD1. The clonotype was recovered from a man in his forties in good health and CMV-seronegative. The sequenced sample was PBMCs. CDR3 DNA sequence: TGCGCCAGCAGAGAAGGGACAGGGCTATCCACCGGGGAGCTGTTTTTT. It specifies CASREGTGLSTGELFF.